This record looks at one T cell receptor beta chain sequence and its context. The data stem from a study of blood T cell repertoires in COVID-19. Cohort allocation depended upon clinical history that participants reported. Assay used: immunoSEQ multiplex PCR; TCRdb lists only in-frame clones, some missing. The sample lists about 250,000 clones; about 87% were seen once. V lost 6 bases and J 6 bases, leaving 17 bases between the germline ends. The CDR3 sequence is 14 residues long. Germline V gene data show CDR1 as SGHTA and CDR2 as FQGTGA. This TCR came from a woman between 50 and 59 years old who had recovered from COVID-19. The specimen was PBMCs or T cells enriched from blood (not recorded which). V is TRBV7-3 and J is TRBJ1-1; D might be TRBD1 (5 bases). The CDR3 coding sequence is TGTGCCAGCAGTTCTTCAGGGCCTCGGGCTGAAGCTTTCTTT. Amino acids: CASSSSGPRAEAFF.